A single sample gave rise to the 12 T cell receptor beta chains below, sequenced in a study of T cell responses to AZD1222 COVID-19 vaccine. The method was immunoSEQ multiplex PCR; TCRdb's version includes in-frame clones alone and lacks a portion of them. The table lists about 94,000 clones, roughly 90% of them singletons. Here the sequenced sample was peripheral blood, taken on day 0 of AZD1222 vaccination. Every receptor here comes from an adult in good health.

The chain couples TRBV7-2 to TRBJ2-5; 8 bases line up with TRBD1. Germline V lookup: CDR1 SGHTA, CDR2 FQGNSA. J gave up 2 bases and V 5 bases, and 10 bases lay outside the gene matches. CDR3 size: 16 residues. The CDR3 protein is CASSLTPGTGQETQYF. CDR3 in DNA: TGTGCCAGCAGCCTAACACCCGGGACAGGTCAAGAGACCCAGTACTTC.

V gene TRBV2 combines with J gene TRBJ2-3; maybe TRBD1 (6 bases). CDR1 and CDR2 from the germline V gene are SNHLY and FYNNEI. The CDR3 runs 13 residues. V dropped 4 bases and J dropped 6 bases, with 11 bases sitting between them. The CDR3 DNA sequence: TGTGCCAGCAGTGGGGGGCCCGGGGATACGCAGTATTTT. Translation: CASSGGPGDTQYF.

The chain is built from TRBV9 and TRBJ1-2; D might be TRBD1 (6 bases). The CDR3 has 14 residues. Looked up from germline, CDR1 is SGDLS and CDR2 is YYNGEE. Between the trimmed V and J ends, which lost 3 bases and 7 bases, there was a span of 16 bases. The CDR3 spells CASSANTGMGGYTF. The CDR3 DNA reads TGTGCCAGCAGCGCAAATACAGGGATGGGTGGCTACACCTTC.

V gene TRBV28 combines with J gene TRBJ1-1; D gene unclear. V gave up 7 bases and J gave up 2 bases, with 11 bases separating them. CDR1 is MDHEN, CDR2 SYDVKM, per germline. This CDR3 has 13 residues. CDR3 sequence: CASIPTANTEAFF. The CDR3 DNA follows: TGTGCCAGCATTCCGACGGCTAACACTGAAGCTTTCTTT.

This chain uses TRBV9 with TRBJ1-1; 8 bases match TRBD1. Trimming at V came to 0 bases and at J to 5 bases, leaving 6 bases not matched to a gene. Germline CDR1 reads SGDLS; CDR2 reads YYNGEE. The CDR3 length is 15 residues. In nucleotides, the CDR3 is TGTGCCAGCAGCGTAGTTGCAGGGGGCCAGACTGAAGCTTTCTTT. Translation gives CASSVVAGGQTEAFF.

This chain connects TRBV19 to TRBJ1-3, with unresolved D. Germline assignment: CDR1 LNHDA and CDR2 SQIVND (reference sequence). The V end lost 5 bases, the J end lost 0 bases, and 8 bases lay between the germline ends. This CDR3 has 14 residues. The CDR3 DNA reads TGTGCCAGTAGTCCGGCGGCCTCTGGAAACACCATATATTTT. Translation: CASSPAASGNTIYF.

The genes are TRBV6-6 and TRBJ2-7; perhaps D is TRBD1 or TRBD2 (5 bases each). V was clipped by 5 bases and J by 3 bases, with 11 bases between them. CDR3 length equals 13 residues. Germline values: CDR1 MNHNY, CDR2 SVGAGI (reference sequence). The CDR3: CASSPQGRYEQYF. The CDR3 DNA reads as TGTGCCAGCAGTCCGCAGGGACGCTACGAGCAGTACTTC.

J is TRBJ1-5 and V is TRBV2, with TRBD1 matching over 8 bases. Per the germline V gene, CDR1 is SNHLY and CDR2 is FYNNEI. Trimming cost V 5 bases and J 5 bases; bases outside gene matches: 2. The CDR3 is 13 residues long. DNA of the CDR3: TGTGCCAGCAGTCAGGGGGCAGATCAGCCCCAGCATTTT. Encoded protein: CASSQGADQPQHF. The complete variable domain, with remaining parts taken from reference TRBV2 and TRBJ1-5, reads EPEVTQTPSHQVTQMGQEVILRCVPISNHLYFYWYRQILGQKVEFLVSFYNNEISEKSEIFDDQFSVERPDGSNFTLKIRSTKLEDSAMYFCASSQGADQPQHFGDGTRLSIL.

The chain employs TRBV18 and TRBJ1-4; TRBD1 matches at 8 bases. V shed 5 bases and J 2 bases; nucleotides not matched to a gene: 7. Germline V lookup: CDR1 KGHSH, CDR2 LQKENI. The CDR3 has 16 amino acids. DNA of the CDR3: TGTGCCAGCTCATTATCAGGGGGCAGGACTAATGAAAAACTGTTTTTT. Protein product: CASSLSGGRTNEKLFF.

This clone was counted a single time. The chain recombines TRBV4-2 with TRBJ2-6; the D is unclear. V gave up 0 bases and J gave up 0 bases, with 6 bases separating them. Looked up from germline, CDR1 is LGHNA and CDR2 is YNFKEQ. The CDR3 loop spans 16 amino acids. The CDR3 sequence: CASSQDLSSGANVLTF. CDR3 nucleotides: TGTGCCAGCAGCCAAGATCTCTCCTCTGGGGCCAACGTCCTGACTTTC.

The chain carries TRBV7-9 and TRBJ2-7, with D possibly being TRBD2 (5 bases). The CDR3 runs to 15 residues. Germline lookup yields CDR1 SEHNR and CDR2 FQNEAQ (reference sequence). Trimming pared 1 base from V and 0 bases from J, leaving 10 bases between. The CDR3 region is CASSLEGGYSYEQYF. The CDR3 DNA reads TGTGCCAGCAGCTTAGAGGGCGGGTACTCCTACGAGCAGTACTTC.

The chain uses TRBV4-3 and TRBJ1-2; 9 positions agree with TRBD1. Germline CDR1 and CDR2: LGHNA and YSLEER. With V trimmed by 4 bases and J by 7 bases, 4 bases remained unmatched. This CDR3 has 13 amino acids. Written as DNA, the CDR3 is TGCGCCAGCAGCCGCCGGACAGGGGTTGGCTACACCTTC. The encoded protein is CASSRRTGVGYTF.